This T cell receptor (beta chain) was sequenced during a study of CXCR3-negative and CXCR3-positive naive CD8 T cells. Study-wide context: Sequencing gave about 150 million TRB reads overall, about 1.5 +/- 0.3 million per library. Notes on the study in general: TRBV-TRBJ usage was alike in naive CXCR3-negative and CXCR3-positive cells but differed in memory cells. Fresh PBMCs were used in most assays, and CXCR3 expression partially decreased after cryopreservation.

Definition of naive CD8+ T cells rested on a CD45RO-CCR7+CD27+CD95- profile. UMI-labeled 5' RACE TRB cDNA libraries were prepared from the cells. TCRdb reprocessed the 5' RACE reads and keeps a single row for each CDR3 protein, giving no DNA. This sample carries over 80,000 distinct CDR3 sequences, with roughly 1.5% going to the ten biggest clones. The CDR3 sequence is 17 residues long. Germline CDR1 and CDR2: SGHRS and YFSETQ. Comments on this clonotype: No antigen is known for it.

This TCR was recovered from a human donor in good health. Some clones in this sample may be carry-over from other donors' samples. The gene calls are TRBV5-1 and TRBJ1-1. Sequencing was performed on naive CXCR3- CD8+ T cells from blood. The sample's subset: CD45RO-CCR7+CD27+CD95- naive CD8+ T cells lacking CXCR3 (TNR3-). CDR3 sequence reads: CASSLVPGRSSRTEAFF. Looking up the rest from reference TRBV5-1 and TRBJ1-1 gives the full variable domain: KAGVTQTPRYLIKTRGQQVTLSCSPISGHRSVSWYQQTPGQGLQFLFEYFSETQRNKGNFPGRFSGRQFSNSRSEMNVSTLELGDSALYLCASSLVPGRSSRTEAFFGQGTRLTVV.